This T cell receptor (beta chain) is from a study of CD4+ T cells in melanoma. Overall study findings and caveats: A reported correlation linked neoantigen-specific CD4+ T cells to CD8+, macrophage and B cell function. Diverse differentiation states were reported for melanoma neoantigen-specific CD4+ T cells.

CDR1 MNHEY and CDR2 SVGAGI come from the germline V gene. The CDR3 consists of 14 residues. Trimming took off 4 bases at V and 0 bases at J, with 7 bases between the two ends. Produced via immunoSEQ multiplex PCR; TCRdb's table is partial and in-frame only. The repertoire holds approximately 14,000 clones, with 68% as singletons. This clone was found a few times. No antigen is known for it. The sequenced material came from cells from a culture (not recorded whether cultured in vitro). This clonotype was obtained from a human donor with melanoma. The genes are TRBV6-5 and TRBJ1-5; a possible D gene is TRBD1 (5 bases). The CDR3 spells CASSSGLSNQPQHF. CDR3 DNA sequence: TGTGCCAGCAGTTCGGGGCTTAGCAATCAGCCCCAGCATTTT.